This T cell receptor (beta chain) was sequenced in a study of early T cells in non-severe SARS-CoV-2 infection. Study information: Bulk RNA isolated from unsorted whole blood underwent sequencing; chains were not paired. Regarding the study as a whole: CD4 and private specificities were missed by VDJdb matching, which favored anti-spike CD8 responses.

In the case of this clonotype: The antigen remains undetermined.

Researchers attached unique molecular identifiers to individual cDNA molecules. MiXCR was run by TCRdb on the 5' RACE reads, yielding one entry per CDR3 protein. The repertoire holds 70,000 to 85,000 distinct CDR3 sequences, with approximately 12% as singletons. The V and J ends lost 6 bases and 4 bases, in that order; junction bases with no gene match: 6. The CDR3 covers 13 residues. Germline V gene data show CDR1 as SNHLY and CDR2 as FYNNEI. The receptor's source is an adult who was a healthcare worker with PCR-confirmed SARS-CoV-2 infection or an uninfected control (not recorded which). The donor label of this sample is uncertain. Sequences were derived from whole blood, sampled at baseline. The V call is TRBV2, the J call TRBJ2-7, with 7 nucleotides matching TRBD1. The CDR3 DNA follows: TGTGCCAGCAGCGCCGCAGGGGGATACGAGCAGTACTTC. This gives the protein CASSAAGGYEQYF. The variable domain in full, with the rest retrieved from reference TRBV2 and TRBJ2-7, is EPEVTQTPSHQVTQMGQEVILRCVPISNHLYFYWYRQILGQKVEFLVSFYNNEISEKSEIFDDQFSVERPDGSNFTLKIRSTKLEDSAMYFCASSAAGGYEQYFGPGTRLTVT.